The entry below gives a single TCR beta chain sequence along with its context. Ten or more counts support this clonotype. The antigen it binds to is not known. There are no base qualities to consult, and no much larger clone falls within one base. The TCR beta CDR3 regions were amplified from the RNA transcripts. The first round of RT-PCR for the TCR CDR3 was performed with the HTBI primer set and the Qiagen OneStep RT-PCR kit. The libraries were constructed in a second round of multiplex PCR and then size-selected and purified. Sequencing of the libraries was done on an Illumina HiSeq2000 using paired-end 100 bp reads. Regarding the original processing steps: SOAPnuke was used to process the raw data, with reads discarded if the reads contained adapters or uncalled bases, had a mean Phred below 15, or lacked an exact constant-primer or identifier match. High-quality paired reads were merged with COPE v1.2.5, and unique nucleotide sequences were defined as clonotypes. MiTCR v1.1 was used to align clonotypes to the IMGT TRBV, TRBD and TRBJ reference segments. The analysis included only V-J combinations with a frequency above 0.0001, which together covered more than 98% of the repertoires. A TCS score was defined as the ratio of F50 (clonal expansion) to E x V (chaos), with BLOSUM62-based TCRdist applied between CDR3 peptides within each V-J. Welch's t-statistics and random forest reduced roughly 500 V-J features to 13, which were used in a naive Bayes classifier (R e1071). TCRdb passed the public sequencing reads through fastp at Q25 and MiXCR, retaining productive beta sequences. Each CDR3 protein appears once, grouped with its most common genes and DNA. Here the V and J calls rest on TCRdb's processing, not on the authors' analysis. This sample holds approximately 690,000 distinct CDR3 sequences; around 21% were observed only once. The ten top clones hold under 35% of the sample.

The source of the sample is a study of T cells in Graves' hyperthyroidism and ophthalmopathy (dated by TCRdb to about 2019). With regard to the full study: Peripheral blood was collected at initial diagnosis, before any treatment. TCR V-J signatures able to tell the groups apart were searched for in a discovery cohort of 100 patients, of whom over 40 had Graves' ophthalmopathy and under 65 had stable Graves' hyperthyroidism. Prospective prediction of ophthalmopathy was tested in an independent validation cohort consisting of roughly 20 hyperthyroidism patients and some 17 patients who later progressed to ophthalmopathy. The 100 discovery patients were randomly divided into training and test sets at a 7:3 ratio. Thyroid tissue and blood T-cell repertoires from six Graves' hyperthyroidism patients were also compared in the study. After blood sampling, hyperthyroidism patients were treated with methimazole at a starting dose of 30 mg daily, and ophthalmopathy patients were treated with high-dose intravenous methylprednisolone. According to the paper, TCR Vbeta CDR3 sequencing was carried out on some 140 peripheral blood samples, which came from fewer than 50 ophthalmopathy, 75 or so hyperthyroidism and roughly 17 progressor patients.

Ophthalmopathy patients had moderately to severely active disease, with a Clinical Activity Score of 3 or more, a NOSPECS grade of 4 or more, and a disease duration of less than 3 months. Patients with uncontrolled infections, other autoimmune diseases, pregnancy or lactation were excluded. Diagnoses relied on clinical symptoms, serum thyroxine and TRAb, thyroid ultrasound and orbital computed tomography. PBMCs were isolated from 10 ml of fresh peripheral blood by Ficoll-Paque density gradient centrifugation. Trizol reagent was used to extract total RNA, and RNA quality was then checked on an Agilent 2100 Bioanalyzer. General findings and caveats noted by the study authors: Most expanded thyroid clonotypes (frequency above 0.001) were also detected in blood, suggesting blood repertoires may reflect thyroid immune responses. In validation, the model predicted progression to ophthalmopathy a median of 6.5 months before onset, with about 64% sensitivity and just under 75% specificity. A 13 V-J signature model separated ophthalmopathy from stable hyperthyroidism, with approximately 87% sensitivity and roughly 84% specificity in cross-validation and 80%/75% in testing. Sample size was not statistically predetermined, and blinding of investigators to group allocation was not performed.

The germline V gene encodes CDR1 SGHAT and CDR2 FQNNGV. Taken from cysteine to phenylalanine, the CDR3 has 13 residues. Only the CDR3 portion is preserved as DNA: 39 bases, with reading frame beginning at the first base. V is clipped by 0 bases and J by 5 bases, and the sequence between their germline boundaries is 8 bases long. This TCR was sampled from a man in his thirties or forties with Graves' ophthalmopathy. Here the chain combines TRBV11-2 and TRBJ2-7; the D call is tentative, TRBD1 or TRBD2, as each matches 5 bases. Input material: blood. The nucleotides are TGTGCCAGCAGCTTAGACCAGGGAGACGAGCAGTACTTC. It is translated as CASSLDQGDEQYF.